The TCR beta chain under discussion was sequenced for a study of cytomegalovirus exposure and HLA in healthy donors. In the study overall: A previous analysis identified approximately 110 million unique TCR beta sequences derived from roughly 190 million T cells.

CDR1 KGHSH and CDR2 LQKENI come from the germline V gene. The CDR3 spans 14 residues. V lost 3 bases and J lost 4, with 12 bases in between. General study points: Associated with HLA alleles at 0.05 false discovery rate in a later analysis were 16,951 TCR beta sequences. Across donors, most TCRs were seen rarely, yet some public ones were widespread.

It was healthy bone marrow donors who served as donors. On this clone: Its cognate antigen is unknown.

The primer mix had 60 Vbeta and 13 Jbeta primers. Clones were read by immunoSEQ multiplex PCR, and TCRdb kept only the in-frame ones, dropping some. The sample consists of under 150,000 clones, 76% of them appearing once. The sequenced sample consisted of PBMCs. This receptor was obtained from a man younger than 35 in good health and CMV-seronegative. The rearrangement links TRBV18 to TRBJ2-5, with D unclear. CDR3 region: CASSPNIPGETQYF. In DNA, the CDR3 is TGTGCCAGCTCACCTAATATCCCGGGAGAGACCCAGTACTTC.